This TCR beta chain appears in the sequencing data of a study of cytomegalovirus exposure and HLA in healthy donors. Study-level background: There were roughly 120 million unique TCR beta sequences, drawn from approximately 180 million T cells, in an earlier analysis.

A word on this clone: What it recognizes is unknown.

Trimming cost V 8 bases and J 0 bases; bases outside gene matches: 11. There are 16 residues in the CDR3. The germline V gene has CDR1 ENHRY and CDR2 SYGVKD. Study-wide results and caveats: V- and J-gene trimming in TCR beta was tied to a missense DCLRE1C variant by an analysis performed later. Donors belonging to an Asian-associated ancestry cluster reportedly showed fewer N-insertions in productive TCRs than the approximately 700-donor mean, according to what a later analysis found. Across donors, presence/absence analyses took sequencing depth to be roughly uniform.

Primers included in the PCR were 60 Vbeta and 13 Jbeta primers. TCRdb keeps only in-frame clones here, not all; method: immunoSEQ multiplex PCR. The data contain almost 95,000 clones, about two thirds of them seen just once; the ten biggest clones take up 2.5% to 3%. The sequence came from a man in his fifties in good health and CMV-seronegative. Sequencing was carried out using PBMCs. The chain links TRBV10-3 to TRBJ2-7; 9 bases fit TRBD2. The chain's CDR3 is CAIGDPGRGGSYEQYF. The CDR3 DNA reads TGTGCCATCGGGGATCCCGGGCGGGGGGGCTCCTACGAGCAGTACTTC.